These 10 T cell receptor beta chains were all obtained from the same sample, sequenced in a study of CD8 T cells in ankylosing spondylitis. TCRdb fed the 5' RACE reads into MiXCR, producing one record per CDR3 protein. The table lists tens of thousands of distinct CDR3 sequences, less than 20% of them singletons. Input material: blood. The receptors stem from a male donor with ankylosing spondylitis or in good health (not recorded which).

V usage is TRBV20-1 and J usage is TRBJ2-6; weak D call: TRBD1 (6 bases). V lost 5 bases and J 4 bases, leaving 15 bases between the germline ends. This CDR3 region has 15 residues. Looked up from germline, CDR1 is DFQATT and CDR2 is SNEGSKA (reference sequence). The chain's CDR3 is CSAPLGAKGANVLTF. In nucleotides, the CDR3 is TGCAGTGCTCCTTTGGGGGCGAAAGGGGCCAACGTCCTGACTTTC.

The chain recombines TRBV29-1 with TRBJ2-2, with 8 nucleotides matching TRBD2. The germline gives CDR1 SQVTM, CDR2 ANQGSEA. V shed 7 bases, J shed 7 bases, and the junction held 8 bases outside the gene matches. CDR3 length: 13 amino acids. Here the CDR3 reads CSGKIAGGGELFF. Here the CDR3 DNA reads TGCAGCGGAAAGATTGCGGGAGGCGGGGAGCTGTTTTTT.

This chain uses TRBV25-1 with TRBJ2-7, with D possibly TRBD1 on 6 matching bases. There are 15 residues in the CDR3. The V gene lost 6 bases and the J gene lost 6 bases, with 21 bases spanning the gap. Germline values: CDR1 MGHDK, CDR2 SYGVNS. CDR3 sequence: CASRGAVSIPGEQYF. The CDR3 DNA reads TGTGCCAGCAGGGGGGCGGTATCCATTCCTGGCGAGCAGTACTTC.

The table lists this clonotype with a few counts. This rearrangement joins TRBV24-1 to TRBJ1-5, with D hard to call. There are 13 residues in the CDR3. V was cut by 9 bases and J by 7 bases, with 15 bases left in between. Germline values: CDR1 KGHDR, CDR2 SFDVKD. CDR3 bases: TGTGCCACCTCCCCGTCCTCCAAGCAGCCCCAGCATTTT. It encodes CATSPSSKQPQHF.

Relative to its sample, this clonotype is medium-sized (0.01 to 0.1%). The gene calls are TRBV29-1 and TRBJ2-7; TRBD2 agrees at 7 bases. The germline V gene encodes CDR1 SQVTM and CDR2 ANQGSEA. The CDR3 sequence is 12 residues long. The V segment lost 3 bases and the J segment 5 bases; nucleotides outside the gene matches: 4. The CDR3 sequence: CSVDGGGDEQYF. The CDR3 bases are TGCAGCGTTGATGGGGGAGGGGACGAGCAGTACTTC.

The chain uses TRBV5-1 and TRBJ2-1; no firm D call. This CDR3 has 13 residues. From germline, CDR1 is SGHRS and CDR2 YFSETQ. Trimming removed 1 base at V and 5 bases at J, with 7 bases between. The CDR3 DNA follows: TGCGCCAGCAGCTTGCGCCGCGACAATGAGCAGTTCTTC. Translated, it gives CASSLRRDNEQFF.

The CDR3 nucleotides are TGTGCCAGCAGCCCACAGGGCCATCTCTACAATGAGCAGTTCTTC. Amino acid sequence: CASSPQGHLYNEQFF. The genes are TRBV7-2 and TRBJ2-1; a weak D match, TRBD1 (6 bases). With 5 bases removed from V and 3 bases from J, the gap between germline ends came to 14 bases. The CDR3 extends over 15 amino acids. Per the germline V gene, CDR1 is SGHTA and CDR2 is FQGNSA. The complete variable domain, with remaining parts taken from reference TRBV7-2 and TRBJ2-1, reads GAGVSQSPSNKVTEKGKDVELRCDPISGHTALYWYRQSLGQGLEFLIYFQGNSAPDKSGLPSDRFSAERTGGSVSTLTIQRTQQEDSAVYLCASSPQGHLYNEQFFGPGTRLTVL.

In this sample, this clonotype turned up a few times. This chain joins TRBV11-2 and TRBJ2-1; 11 nucleotides align to TRBD2. The CDR3 runs to 15 residues. CDR1 SGHAT and CDR2 FQNNGV come from the germline V gene. V shed 5 bases, J shed 3 bases, and the junction held 3 bases outside the gene matches. The CDR3 DNA reads as TGTGCCAGCAGCCAGACTAGCGGGAACTACAATGAGCAGTTCTTC. Translated, it gives CASSQTSGNYNEQFF.

This clonotype was counted at least ten times. CDR3 protein: CSAYDNSNQPQHF. The CDR3 nucleotides are TGCAGTGCTTACGACAACAGCAATCAGCCCCAGCATTTT. The V and J genes are TRBV20-1 and TRBJ1-5; D is undetermined. The V gene's germline CDR1 is DFQATT and CDR2 SNEGSKA (reference sequence). Trimming removed 5 bases from V and 1 base from J, with 9 bases in between. The CDR3 has 13 amino acids.

There are many counts of this clonotype. This chain uses TRBV29-1 with TRBJ2-7, with 7 positions matching TRBD1. CDR1 and CDR2 (germline): SQVTM, ANQGSEA. This CDR3 comprises 14 residues. With V trimmed by 5 bases and J by 4 bases, 11 bases remained unmatched. CDR3 amino acids: CSVIRDSKGYEQYF. CDR3 nucleotides: TGCAGCGTTATCCGGGACAGCAAGGGGTACGAGCAGTACTTC.